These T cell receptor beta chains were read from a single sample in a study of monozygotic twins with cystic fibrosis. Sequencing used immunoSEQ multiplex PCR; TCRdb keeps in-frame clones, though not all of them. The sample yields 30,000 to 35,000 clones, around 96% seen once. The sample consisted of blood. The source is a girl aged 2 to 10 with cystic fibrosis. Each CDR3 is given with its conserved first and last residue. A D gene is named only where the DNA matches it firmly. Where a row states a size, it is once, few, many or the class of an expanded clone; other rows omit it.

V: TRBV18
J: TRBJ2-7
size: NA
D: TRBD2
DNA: TGTGCCAGCTCACCTCGGGTAGAGCTAGCGGGAGGGCGAGAGACCTACGAGCAGTACTTC
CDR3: CASSPRVELAGGRETYEQYF

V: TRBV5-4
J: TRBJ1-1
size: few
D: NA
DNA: TGTGCCAGCAGCGCCGGGACAACGAGTGAAGCTTTCTTT
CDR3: CASSAGTTSEAFF

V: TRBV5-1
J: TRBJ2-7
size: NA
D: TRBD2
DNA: TGCGCCAGCAGGGGGGGGACTAGCTACGAGCAGTACTTC
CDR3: CASRGGTSYEQYF

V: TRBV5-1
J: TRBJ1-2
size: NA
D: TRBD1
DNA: TGCGCCAGCAGCTTTAGGCAGGGGGCGCCGGATGGCTACACCTTC
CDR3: CASSFRQGAPDGYTF

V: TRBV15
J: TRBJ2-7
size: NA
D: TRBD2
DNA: TGTGCCACCAGCAGAGTTGCGGGAGGTTTCTACGAGCAGTACTTC
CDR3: CATSRVAGGFYEQYF

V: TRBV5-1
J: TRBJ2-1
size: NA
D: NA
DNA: TGCGCCAGCAGCCCCCGGGTTGGGGGGGAGCAGTTCTTC
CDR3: CASSPRVGGEQFF

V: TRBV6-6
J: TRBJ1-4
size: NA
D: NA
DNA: TGTGCCAGCAGTAGGTCACCAACTAATGAAAAACTGTTTTTT
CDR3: CASSRSPTNEKLFF

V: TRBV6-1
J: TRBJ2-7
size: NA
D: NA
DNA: TGTGCCAGCAGGGCCGGGACGGGGAACTACGAGCAGTACTTC
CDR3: CASRAGTGNYEQYF

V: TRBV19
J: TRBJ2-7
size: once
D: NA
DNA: TGTGCCAGTAGTATCGGCCGGGACCCCTACGAGCAGTACTTC
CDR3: CASSIGRDPYEQYF

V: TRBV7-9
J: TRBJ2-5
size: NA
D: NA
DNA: TGTGCCAGCAGCTTAGGCCCGCAAGAGACCCAGTACTTC
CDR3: CASSLGPQETQYF

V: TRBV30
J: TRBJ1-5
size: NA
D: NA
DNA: TGTGCCTGGAGTTCACGGCCCTCCGATGGGACCCAGCATTTT
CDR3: CAWSSRPSDGTQHF

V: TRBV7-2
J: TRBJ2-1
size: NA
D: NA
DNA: TGTGCCAGCAGCTTAGACGGGGTCCTAGCCACTGAGCAGTTCTTC
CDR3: CASSLDGVLATEQFF

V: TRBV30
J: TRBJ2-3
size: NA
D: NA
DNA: TGTGCCTGGAGTTCGACAGAAGGTACGCAGTATTTT
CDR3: CAWSSTEGTQYF

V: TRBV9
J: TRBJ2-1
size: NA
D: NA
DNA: TGTGCCAGCAGCGAGTCGTCTTACAATGAGCAGTTCTTC
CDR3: CASSESSYNEQFF

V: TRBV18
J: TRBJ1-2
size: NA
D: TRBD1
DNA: TGTGCCAGCTCACCATTAACCGGGACAGGGGCCGACTATGGCTACACCTTC
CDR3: CASSPLTGTGADYGYTF

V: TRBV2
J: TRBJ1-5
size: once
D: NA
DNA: TGTGCCAGCAGTCCCGGACGGAGGAATAGCAATCAGCCCCAGCATTTT
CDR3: CASSPGRRNSNQPQHF

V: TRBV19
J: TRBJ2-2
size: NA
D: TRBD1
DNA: TGTGCCAGTTGGGACAGGGGTTCCACCGGGGAGCTGTTTTTT
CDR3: CASWDRGSTGELFF

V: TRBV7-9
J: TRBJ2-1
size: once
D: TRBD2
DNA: TGTGCCAGCAGCTCACAGAAGATAGGACTAGCGGGCGAGCAGTTCTTC
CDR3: CASSSQKIGLAGEQFF

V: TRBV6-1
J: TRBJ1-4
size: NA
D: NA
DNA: TGTGCCAGCAGTGAAGGCCCCGGTACCGCTAATGAAAAACTGTTTTTT
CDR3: CASSEGPGTANEKLFF

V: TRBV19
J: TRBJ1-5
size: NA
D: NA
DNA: TGTGCCAGTAGTATGGGCATCTTCGGTCAGCCCCAGCATTTT
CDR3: CASSMGIFGQPQHF

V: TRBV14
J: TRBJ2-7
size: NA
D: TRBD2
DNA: TGTGCCAGCAGCCATTCCGCAAGCGGGAGAAGGTACGAGCAGTACTTC
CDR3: CASSHSASGRRYEQYF

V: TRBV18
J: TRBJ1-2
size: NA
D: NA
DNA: TGTGCCAGCTCACCCACAGCTAACTATGGCTACACCTTC
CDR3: CASSPTANYGYTF

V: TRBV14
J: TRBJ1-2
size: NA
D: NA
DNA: TGTGCCAGCAGCCAAGATTGGGGATGGGATGTGGAGGGCTACACCTTC
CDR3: CASSQDWGWDVEGYTF

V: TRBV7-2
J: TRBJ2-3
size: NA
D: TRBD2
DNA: TGTGCCAGCAGCTTTAGCGGGAGTGGTGGAGATACGCAGTATTTT
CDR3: CASSFSGSGGDTQYF

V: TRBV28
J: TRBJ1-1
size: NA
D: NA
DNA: TGTGCCAGCACCCCTCCGGCCGCCAGGGACGGAGCTACTGAAGCTTTCTTT
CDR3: CASTPPAARDGATEAFF

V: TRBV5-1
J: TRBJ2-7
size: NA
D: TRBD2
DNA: TGCGCCAGCGGGCCTGCTAGCGGGAGAATAAACGAGCAGTACTTC
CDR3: CASGPASGRINEQYF

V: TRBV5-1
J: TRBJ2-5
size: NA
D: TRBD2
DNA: TGCGCCAGCAGCTTGGTCTATAGCGGGAACCAAGAGACCCAGTACTTC
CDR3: CASSLVYSGNQETQYF

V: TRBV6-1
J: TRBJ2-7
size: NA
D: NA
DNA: TGTGCCAGCAGCATCCTCCTACAGGGATCCTACGAGCAGTACTTC
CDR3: CASSILLQGSYEQYF

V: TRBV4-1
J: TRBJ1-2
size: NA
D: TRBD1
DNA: TGCGCCAGCAGCCAACTAGGTCCGGGACAGGGAGATTCAAAGGATGGCTACACCTTC
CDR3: CASSQLGPGQGDSKDGYTF

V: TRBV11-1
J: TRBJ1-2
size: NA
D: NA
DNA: TGTGCCAGCAGCTTGGATGGCAGAGCTTACTATGGCTACACCTTC
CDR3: CASSLDGRAYYGYTF